The 24 T cell receptor beta chains below were found in one sample sequenced in a study of cytomegalovirus exposure and HLA in healthy donors. The PCR used 60 Vbeta and 13 Jbeta primers. TCRdb keeps only in-frame clones here, not all; method: immunoSEQ multiplex PCR. The sample shows some 150,000 clones, 70% to 90% of them seen only once. Sequencing input: PBMCs. These receptors were obtained from a woman in her 40s in good health and CMV-seropositive.

The J gene is TRBJ1-2, the V gene TRBV6-1; D gene uncertain. Between the trimmed V and J ends, which lost 7 bases and 0 bases, there was a span of 12 bases. Per the germline V gene, CDR1 is MNHNS and CDR2 is SASEGT. The CDR3 spans 14 residues. CDR3 DNA sequence: TGTGCCAGCACCTATGCGACATCTAACTATGGCTACACCTTC. The encoded protein is CASTYATSNYGYTF.

The rearrangement links TRBV5-4 to TRBJ2-1; the match to TRBD2 covers 9 bases. With 4 bases clipped from V and 8 bases from J, the junction kept 10 bases outside the gene matches. Germline CDR1 reads SGHNT; CDR2 reads YYREEE (reference sequence). The CDR3 length is 15 residues. Here the CDR3 reads CASSHSGTSIYEQFF. CDR3 sequence (DNA): TGTGCCAGCAGCCATTCCGGGACTAGCATCTATGAGCAGTTCTTC.

The rearrangement joins TRBV4-2 to TRBJ2-7, with 11 nucleotides matching TRBD2. V gave up 4 bases and J gave up 3 bases; unmatched junction bases: 14. CDR1 and CDR2 (germline): LGHNA, YNFKEQ. The CDR3 consists of 18 residues. CDR3 loop: CASSPSTSGSFKRYEQYF. CDR3 nucleotide sequence: TGTGCCAGCAGCCCCTCCACTAGCGGGAGTTTTAAGCGCTACGAGCAGTACTTC.

The chain uses TRBV6-1 and TRBJ2-7; D not resolved. Germline-derived CDR1 and CDR2 are MNHNS and SASEGT. The germline V and J ends were trimmed by 0 bases and 3 bases, with 12 bases remaining between them. CDR3 size: 15 residues. CDR3 loop: CASSEARQVVYEQYF. The CDR3 coding sequence is TGTGCCAGCAGTGAAGCGCGGCAAGTGGTCTACGAGCAGTACTTC.

The chain uses TRBV7-2 and TRBJ2-7; 9 bases are a match to TRBD2. CDR3 length: 15 amino acids. Trimming at V came to 5 bases and at J to 2 bases, leaving 7 bases not matched to a gene. In germline, CDR1 is SGHTA, CDR2 FQGNSA. Written as DNA, the CDR3 is TGTGCCAGCAGCCCATCGACTAGCGGAGCCTACGAGCAGTACTTC. It codes for CASSPSTSGAYEQYF. Full variable domain (remainder filled in from reference TRBV7-2 and TRBJ2-7): GAGVSQSPSNKVTEKGKDVELRCDPISGHTALYWYRQSLGQGLEFLIYFQGNSAPDKSGLPSDRFSAERTGGSVSTLTIQRTQQEDSAVYLCASSPSTSGAYEQYFGPGTRLTVT.

This rearrangement joins TRBV6-6 to TRBJ2-7, with TRBD2 as a possible D gene (5 bases). The CDR3 is 12 residues long. Trimming cost V 2 bases and J 7 bases, with 9 bases left between them. Germline V lookup: CDR1 MNHNY, CDR2 SVGAGI (reference sequence). CDR3 sequence: CASSYGGGEQYF. The DNA for the CDR3 is TGTGCCAGCAGTTACGGCGGAGGTGAGCAGTACTTC.

The chain couples TRBV10-3 to TRBJ2-7, with unresolved D. CDR1 ENHRY and CDR2 SYGVKD come from the germline V gene. Trimming stripped 0 bases from V and 4 bases from J, with 13 bases between. The CDR3 sequence is 15 residues long. CDR3 sequence reads: CAISESQSPKYEQYF. DNA of the CDR3: TGTGCCATCAGTGAGTCTCAGTCTCCGAAATACGAGCAGTACTTC.

V and J are TRBV28 and TRBJ1-2; 8 bases are shared with TRBD1. CDR1 is MDHEN, CDR2 SYDVKM, per germline. The CDR3 has 15 residues. The junction had 9 bases not matched to a gene; V was cut back by 6 bases and J by 3 bases. The CDR3 DNA follows: TGTGCCAGCAGCCCGACAGGGGCGGGTGACTATGGCTACACCTTC. Amino acid sequence: CASSPTGAGDYGYTF.

This chain links TRBV10-3 with TRBJ2-3; no clear D gene. The CDR3 length is 14 residues. V was clipped by 4 bases and J by 3 bases, with 11 bases between them. Germline V gives CDR1 ENHRY, CDR2 SYGVKD. The CDR3, as DNA: TGTGCCATCAGTGGGTACGGAGAAACAGATACGCAGTATTTT. It codes for CAISGYGETDTQYF.

J is TRBJ1-3 and V is TRBV15; D is ambiguous. Trimming pared 5 bases from V and 4 bases from J, leaving 21 bases between. The germline CDR1 and CDR2 sequences are LNHNV and YYDKDF (reference sequence). The CDR3 runs 17 residues. The CDR3 bases are TGTGCCACCAGCTACGGTCGGGGAGGACTTCTCGGAAACACCATATATTTT. It codes for CATSYGRGGLLGNTIYF.

V and J are TRBV5-1 and TRBJ1-3; no clear D. Trimming took off 0 bases at V and 0 bases at J, with 7 bases between the two ends. Germline CDR1 reads SGHRS; CDR2 reads YFSETQ. This CDR3 comprises 15 residues. The CDR3 is CASSLVPSSGNTIYF. CDR3 nucleotides: TGCGCCAGCAGCTTGGTTCCGAGCTCTGGAAACACCATATATTTT.

The chain employs TRBV11-2 and TRBJ2-3, with 7 bases identical to TRBD1. This CDR3 is built from 15 residues. Germline loops: CDR1 SGHAT, CDR2 FQNNGV. The V gene end was trimmed by 4 bases and the J gene end by 2 bases; junction bases not matched to a gene: 6. The CDR3 DNA reads as TGTGCCAGCAGCTCCCGGACAGGTTTCACAGATACGCAGTATTTT. It yields the protein CASSSRTGFTDTQYF.

The gene calls are TRBV28 and TRBJ2-3; 8 nucleotides align to TRBD2. Per the germline V gene, CDR1 is MDHEN and CDR2 is SYDVKM. CDR3 length: 15 amino acids. Trimming took 9 bases from V and 0 from J; bases not matched to a gene: 8. The CDR3 region is CASKVAGISTDTQYF. The CDR3 nucleotides are TGTGCCAGTAAAGTAGCGGGAATTAGCACAGATACGCAGTATTTT.

The V and J genes are TRBV5-1 and TRBJ2-1; the D gene is possibly TRBD1 (6 bases). Trimming stripped 2 bases from V and 5 bases from J, with 11 bases between. This CDR3 has 14 amino acids. Germline V gene data show CDR1 as SGHRS and CDR2 as YFSETQ. The DNA of the CDR3 is TGCGCCAGCAGCTTCGGGGACACCCACAATGAGCAGTTCTTC. This encodes CASSFGDTHNEQFF.

V gene TRBV5-1 combines with J gene TRBJ2-7, with TRBD1 identical over 7 bases. Germline values: CDR1 SGHRS, CDR2 YFSETQ. The CDR3 is made up of 11 amino acids. The V and J ends lost 2 bases and 9 bases, in that order; junction bases with no gene match: 2. The CDR3 here is CASSLQGPQYF. The CDR3 DNA reads as TGCGCCAGCAGCTTACAGGGGCCGCAGTACTTC.

The J gene is TRBJ2-7, the V gene TRBV6-6; 8 bases map to TRBD1. J lost 3 bases, V lost 6 bases, and 7 bases had no gene match. The CDR3 length is 14 residues. Germline CDR1 and CDR2: MNHNY and SVGAGI (reference sequence). CDR3 region: CASSLGQGSYEQYF. The CDR3 region has the DNA TGTGCCAGCAGCCTCGGACAGGGCAGCTACGAGCAGTACTTC.

J is TRBJ1-1 and V is TRBV28, with D possibly TRBD1 on 5 matching bases. CDR1 MDHEN and CDR2 SYDVKM come from the germline V gene. The CDR3 is 13 amino acids. V was shortened by 4 bases and J by 7 bases, with 13 bases between the two germline ends. The CDR3 DNA follows: TGTGCCAGCAGTTCCACAGGTCTTAATGAAGCTTTCTTT. Translation gives CASSSTGLNEAFF.

This chain uses TRBV11-2 with TRBJ2-1; no reliable D call. The CDR3 contains 16 residues. With 0 bases removed from V and 6 bases from J, the gap between germline ends came to 15 bases. Germline CDR1 reads SGHAT; CDR2 reads FQNNGV. For the CDR3, the DNA is TGTGCCAGCAGCTTAGAGGCGAGGCTACCCTCCAATGAGCAGTTCTTC. It is translated as CASSLEARLPSNEQFF.

This rearrangement joins TRBV30 to TRBJ2-1, with D perhaps TRBD1 (5 bases). CDR1 GTSNPN and CDR2 SVGIG come from the germline V gene (reference sequence). The CDR3 runs to 12 residues. Trimming removed 2 bases from V and 4 bases from J, with 6 bases in between. The CDR3 spells CAWSRQYNEQFF. The CDR3, as DNA: TGTGCCTGGAGTCGACAGTACAATGAGCAGTTCTTC.

The chain employs TRBV11-2 and TRBJ2-7; 7 nucleotides match TRBD1. V lost 11 bases to trimming and J lost 0 bases; unmatched junction nucleotides: 7. Germline loops: CDR1 SGHAT, CDR2 FQNNGV. This CDR3 spans 13 amino acids. The CDR3 protein is CAVAGQDSYEQYF. In DNA form, the CDR3 reads TGTGCCGTTGCCGGACAGGACTCCTACGAGCAGTACTTC.

Here the CDR3 reads CASSFGPRGTDTQYF. The CDR3 nucleotides are TGTGCCAGCAGTTTCGGACCGCGGGGCACAGATACGCAGTATTTT. The V call is TRBV28, the J call TRBJ2-3; TRBD2 might be the D (5 bases). Trimming took off 3 bases at V and 1 base at J, with 11 bases between the two ends. The CDR3 has 15 residues. From germline, CDR1 is MDHEN and CDR2 SYDVKM.

This chain connects TRBV6-6 to TRBJ1-1, with TRBD1 as a possible D gene (5 bases). Looked up from germline, CDR1 is MNHNY and CDR2 is SVGAGI (reference sequence). V lost 7 bases to trimming and J lost 0 bases, with 12 bases between them. This CDR3 has 14 amino acids. CDR3 sequence: CASKSKGMNTEAFF. CDR3 DNA sequence: TGTGCCAGCAAATCAAAGGGGATGAACACTGAAGCTTTCTTT.

V and J are TRBV7-9 and TRBJ2-3; 9 bases line up with TRBD2. Germline trimming cut 6 bases from V and 5 bases from J; bases unmatched to any gene: 9. The germline V gene encodes CDR1 SEHNR and CDR2 FQNEAQ (reference sequence). CDR3 size: 15 residues. The CDR3: CASRRLAGALDTQYF. In DNA form, the CDR3 reads TGTGCCAGCAGGAGGTTAGCGGGAGCCCTAGATACGCAGTATTTT.

The chain joins TRBV5-1 to TRBJ2-7; 11 bases are a match to TRBD1. This CDR3 contains 14 residues. CDR1 SGHRS and CDR2 YFSETQ come from the germline V gene. The junction had 5 bases not matched to a gene; V was cut back by 4 bases and J by 5 bases. The CDR3 region has the DNA TGCGCCAGCAGCGAGGGGACAGGGGGGGACGAGCAGTACTTC. This gives the protein CASSEGTGGDEQYF.